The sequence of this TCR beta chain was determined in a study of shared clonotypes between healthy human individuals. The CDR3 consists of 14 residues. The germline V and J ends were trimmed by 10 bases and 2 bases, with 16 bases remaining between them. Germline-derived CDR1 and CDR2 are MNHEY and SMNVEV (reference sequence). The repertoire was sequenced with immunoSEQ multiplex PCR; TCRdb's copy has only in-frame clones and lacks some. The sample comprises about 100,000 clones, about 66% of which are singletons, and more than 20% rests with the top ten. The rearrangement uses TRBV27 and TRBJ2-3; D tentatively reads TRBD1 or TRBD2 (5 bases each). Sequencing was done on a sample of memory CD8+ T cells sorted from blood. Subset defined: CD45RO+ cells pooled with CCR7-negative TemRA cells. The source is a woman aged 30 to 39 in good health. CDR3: CATGLGPPTDTQYF. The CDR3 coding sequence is TGTGCCACGGGCTTGGGACCTCCCACAGATACGCAGTATTTT.